These T cell receptor beta chains were read from a single sample in a study of technical replicates of blood from several donors. The table came from immunoSEQ multiplex PCR; TCRdb's copy has only in-frame clones and leaves some out. The sample lists tens of thousands of clones, roughly 95% occurring once. The specimen sequenced was T cells isolated from PBMCs. The receptors stem from a human donor in good health. Each CDR3 is given with its conserved first and last residue. The D gene is left open where the match is weak. Only part of the rows carry a size: once, few, many, or a class if the clone is expanded.

J,V,D,size,DNA,CDR3
TRBJ2-2,TRBV27,.,once,TGTGCCAGCAGTTCCCTGGACAGCAAGAACACCGGGGAGCTGTTTTTT,CASSSLDSKNTGELFF
TRBJ1-5,TRBV19,.,.,TGTGCCAGTAGATCAAGACAGAGTCAATATAGCAATCAGCCCCAGCATTTT,CASRSRQSQYSNQPQHF
TRBJ2-1,TRBV6-4,TRBD1,.,TGTGCCAGCAGTCGGACCCGGGACAGGGAAGTATGGGAGCAGTTCTTC,CASSRTRDREVWEQFF
TRBJ1-1,TRBV27,TRBD1,once,TGTGCCACTACAGGGGGCACTGAAGCTTTCTTT,CATTGGTEAFF
TRBJ2-7,TRBV27,.,.,TGTGCCAGCAGTTGGGGCGGCAGCTACGAGCAGTACTTC,CASSWGGSYEQYF
TRBJ2-5,TRBV9,TRBD2,.,TGTGCCAGCAGTATTACTAGCGGGAGGACTGAGACCCAGTACTTC,CASSITSGRTETQYF
TRBJ2-1,TRBV28,TRBD1,.,TGTGCCAGCAGCCTACTTCCGACAGGGATGGGCTCCTACAATGAGCAGTTCTTC,CASSLLPTGMGSYNEQFF
TRBJ1-1,TRBV18,TRBD1,once,TGTGCCAGCTCACCAGTCGGACAGGGGTTGAACACTGAAGCTTTCTTT,CASSPVGQGLNTEAFF
TRBJ1-5,TRBV6-1,.,.,TGTGCCAGCAGTGAAGGGTTTAGTCAGCCCCAGCATTTT,CASSEGFSQPQHF
TRBJ2-3,TRBV19,TRBD2,.,TGTGCCAGTTTCAGTGGACTAGCGGGAGCTACGCAGTATTTT,CASFSGLAGATQYF
TRBJ2-7,TRBV29-1,.,.,TGCAGCGTTTTGATCCTAGGCGAGCAGTACTTC,CSVLILGEQYF
TRBJ2-7,TRBV4-2,TRBD1,.,TGTGCCAGCAGCCAAGATCGGCAGGGGGCCTACGAGCAGTACTTC,CASSQDRQGAYEQYF
TRBJ2-5,TRBV7-7,TRBD2,.,TGTGCCAGCAGCCTTACTAGCGTACAAGAGACCCAGTACTTC,CASSLTSVQETQYF
TRBJ2-1,TRBV6-1,TRBD1,.,TGTGCCAGCATCTCCGACAGGGCTAATGAGCAGTTCTTC,CASISDRANEQFF
TRBJ2-2,TRBV6-5,.,.,TGTGCCAGCAGTTATCTAGGGGGCACCGGGGAGCTGTTTTTT,CASSYLGGTGELFF
TRBJ2-2,TRBV4-1,TRBD1,.,TGCGCCAGCAGCCACCGACAGGGTGGCGGGGAGCTGTTTTTT,CASSHRQGGGELFF
TRBJ2-6,TRBV7-3,.,.,TGTGCCAGCAGCTTAGCAGGGCCTGGGGCCAACGTCCTGACTTTC,CASSLAGPGANVLTF
TRBJ2-7,TRBV30,.,once,TGTGCCTGGAGTTACATAGCGGATTCCTCCTACGAGCAGTACTTC,CAWSYIADSSYEQYF
TRBJ2-3,TRBV2,TRBD1,.,TGTGCCAGCATACGCAGGGACAGTAGCACAGATACGCAGTATTTT,CASIRRDSSTDTQYF
TRBJ2-5,TRBV5-1,TRBD1,.,TGCGCCAGCAGCCCCTCCGGGACAGTTCAGGAGACCCAGTACTTC,CASSPSGTVQETQYF
TRBJ2-5,TRBV14,.,.,TGTGCCAGCAGCCACTCCCAAGAGACCCAGTACTTC,CASSHSQETQYF
TRBJ1-1,TRBV27,.,once,TGTGCCAGCAGTTTAACAGTGAACACTGAAGCTTTCTTT,CASSLTVNTEAFF
TRBJ2-3,TRBV7-6,TRBD2,.,TGTGCCAGCAGTTTTCTAGCGGGAGTTGGTTCAGATACGCAGTATTTT,CASSFLAGVGSDTQYF
TRBJ2-1,TRBV2,TRBD2,once,TGTGCCAGCAAATGGGGACTAGCTTCCAATGAGCAGTTCTTC,CASKWGLASNEQFF
TRBJ1-1,TRBV7-6,TRBD1,.,TGTGCCAGCAGCACTACAGGGGGCCAGACTGAAGCTTTCTTT,CASSTTGGQTEAFF
TRBJ2-7,TRBV12-5,.,few,TGTGCTGGCACCGGGACAAATTCCTACGAGCAGTACTTC,CAGTGTNSYEQYF
TRBJ1-1,TRBV5-1,TRBD1,.,TGCGCCAGCAGTCCGACAGGGACGAACACTGAAGCTTTCTTT,CASSPTGTNTEAFF
TRBJ1-1,TRBV29-1,.,.,TGCAGCGTCCCGGGACAAGCGAACACTGAAGCTTTCTTT,CSVPGQANTEAFF
TRBJ1-3,TRBV5-1,TRBD1,.,TGCGCCAGCAGCTTAACAGGGGCTGGAAACACCATATATTTT,CASSLTGAGNTIYF
TRBJ2-7,TRBV11-2,.,.,TGTGCCAGCAGCTTTGGCACAGCAAACTACGAGCAGTACTTC,CASSFGTANYEQYF
TRBJ2-7,TRBV5-1,TRBD1,few,TGCGCCAGCAGACCCACCGGGACAGGGTATTCCTACGAGCAGTACTTC,CASRPTGTGYSYEQYF